This is a list of T cell receptor beta chains from one sample in a study. MiXCR, run by TCRdb on the 5' RACE reads, gives a single entry per CDR3 protein. There are 9,500 to 13,000 distinct CDR3 sequences in the sample; roughly half occur only once, and roughly 12% lies in the top ten. Specimen: tumor-infiltrating naive CD4+ T cells sorted from the breast tumor. These receptors were obtained from a female donor with breast cancer. The CDR3 runs from the conserved cysteine through the conserved F or W. The D gene is left open where the match is weak. Size is omitted from some rows. Given values are once, few, many or a class for expanded clones.

DNA	CDR3	size	J	D	V
TGTGCCAGCGAATTGGCGGGATCGTCCTACAATGAGCAGTTCTTC	CASELAGSSYNEQFF	NA	TRBJ2-1	NA	TRBV7-9
TGTGCCACCAGCAGGGGGGACGTCCCGGCTAACTATGGCTACACCTTC	CATSRGDVPANYGYTF	NA	TRBJ1-2	NA	TRBV15
TGTGCCAGCAGCCCCGACAATGGACAAAAGGACTATGGCTACACCTTC	CASSPDNGQKDYGYTF	NA	TRBJ1-2	NA	TRBV5-6
TGTGCCAGCAGCTTTGGAGAGACCCAGTACTTC	CASSFGETQYF	few	TRBJ2-5	NA	TRBV7-8
TGTGCCAGCTCGGCAGGACAGGCCCACAGTGAGCAGTTCTTC	CASSAGQAHSEQFF	NA	TRBJ2-1	TRBD1	TRBV6-4
TGCAGTGCTAGTCCCGACAGACTCTATGGCTACACCTTC	CSASPDRLYGYTF	NA	TRBJ1-2	NA	TRBV20-1
TGCAGTGCCCGTCCCACCCGGACTAGCGGGAGGTGGTACGAGCAGTACTTC	CSARPTRTSGRWYEQYF	NA	TRBJ2-7	TRBD2	TRBV20-1
TGCGCCAGCAAGGGAGGACAGGGGAAGAACACTGAAGCTTTCTTT	CASKGGQGKNTEAFF	NA	TRBJ1-1	TRBD1	TRBV5-1
TGTGCCAGCAGCCCGTGGGGGGGCAGGGCCGGGGAGCTGTTTTTT	CASSPWGGRAGELFF	NA	TRBJ2-2	NA	TRBV7-2
TGTGCCAGCAGCGCACAGGGGGCAGGGGACTATGGCTACACCTTC	CASSAQGAGDYGYTF	few	TRBJ1-2	TRBD1	TRBV7-2
TGCAGTACTAAAACAGGGCGCACTGAAGCTTTCTTT	CSTKTGRTEAFF	few	TRBJ1-1	NA	TRBV20-1
TGCGCCAGCAGCCTGGAGCCCAGCGGGAGTACCAGTGGGCAGTTCTTC	CASSLEPSGSTSGQFF	few	TRBJ2-1	TRBD2	TRBV5-1
TGTGCCAGCAGTTCCAAAGCGGGAGATGTCACAGATACGCAGTATTTT	CASSSKAGDVTDTQYF	NA	TRBJ2-3	TRBD2	TRBV6-6
TGTGCCAGCTCACCAGGGGGGAACTATGGCTACACCTTC	CASSPGGNYGYTF	few	TRBJ1-2	NA	TRBV18
TGTGCCAGCAGCCAAGATGCGACTAGCGGGAGGGCCTCTGGGGCCAACGTCCTGACTTTC	CASSQDATSGRASGANVLTF	NA	TRBJ2-6	TRBD2	TRBV4-2
TGTGCCAGCAGTATAAACAGGGAGAATGAAAAACTGTTTTTT	CASSINRENEKLFF	NA	TRBJ1-4	NA	TRBV6-6
TGTGCCAGCAGTTACTTGGGCAATCAGCCCCAGCATTTT	CASSYLGNQPQHF	few	TRBJ1-5	NA	TRBV6-6
TGTGCCAGCAGCCGCCCGTCGGACACGGGCACAGATACGCAGTATTTT	CASSRPSDTGTDTQYF	few	TRBJ2-3	NA	TRBV7-2
TGTGCCAGCAGTTTATACGCACTAGCGGGAGAGACCCAGTACTTC	CASSLYALAGETQYF	NA	TRBJ2-5	TRBD2	TRBV27
TGCGCCAGCAGCCAAGGTGGGACTAGCAGGAGCGGGGAGCTGTTTTTT	CASSQGGTSRSGELFF	few	TRBJ2-2	TRBD2	TRBV4-3
TGTGCCAGCAGTTACAGCATAACGTTTCGGGCTTTCTTT	CASSYSITFRAFF	NA	TRBJ1-1	NA	TRBV6-6
TGTGCCAGCATTACTAAGGGGTGTGGGGGCACCGGGGAGCTGTTTTTT	CASITKGCGGTGELFF	NA	TRBJ2-2	NA	TRBV6-1
TGTGCCAGCCTCGGGACAGGGGGCGTTTGGTCCTACAATGAGCAGTTCTTC	CASLGTGGVWSYNEQFF	NA	TRBJ2-1	TRBD1	TRBV6-1
TGTGCCAGTACCCATGGGCAGGGTCGGTACGAGCAGTACTTC	CASTHGQGRYEQYF	NA	TRBJ2-7	NA	TRBV19
TGTGCCAGCAGCAGGGGACAGGGGCCACAATACTTC	CASSRGQGPQYF	NA	TRBJ2-5	TRBD1	TRBV5-6
TGTGCCAGCAGTTTTTACGGCAAGGGTGGAGAAAAACTGTTTTTT	CASSFYGKGGEKLFF	few	TRBJ1-4	NA	TRBV27
TGCAGTGCTAGCGTCGGGCAAGAGACCCAGTACTTC	CSASVGQETQYF	NA	TRBJ2-5	NA	TRBV20-1